Below are 13 T cell receptor beta chains sequenced from a single sample in a study of Graves' ophthalmopathy and Graves' hyperthyroidism. TCR beta CDR3 regions were amplified from RNA transcripts. The first-round RT-PCR employed HTBI primers together with the Qiagen OneStep RT-PCR kit. A multiplex PCR was then performed as the second round. MiXCR, run by TCRdb on the multiplex PCR reads, gives a single entry per CDR3 protein. The table includes about 50,000 distinct CDR3 sequences, approximately 50% detected once. The specimen was peripheral blood. Receptors were obtained from an adult woman with Graves' ophthalmopathy.

This clonotype occurred many times. This may stem from a read error, because a much larger clone lies one nucleotide away. The rearrangement uses TRBV6-5 and TRBJ2-7; D unresolved. The length of the CDR3 is 11 residues. V gave up 7 bases and J gave up 7 bases, with 11 bases separating them. Germline V gene lookup returns CDR1 MNHEY and CDR2 SVGAGI. The CDR3: CASTRAGEQYF. The CDR3 coding sequence is TGTGCCAGCACCCGGGCAGGAGAGCAGTACTTC.

This clonotype was observed many times. This chain joins TRBV24-1 and TRBJ1-1; 9 bases match TRBD1. V trimming: 4 bases; J trimming: 3 bases; junction bases outside the gene matches: 5. This CDR3 region has 15 residues. Germline V CDR1 and CDR2: KGHDR, SFDVKD. CDR3 in DNA: TGTGCCACCAGTGAATCGGGACAGGGTCACACTGAAGCTTTCTTT. It is translated as CATSESGQGHTEAFF.

Worth noting for this clonotype: No conserved phenylalanine or tryptophan is present at the end of the CDR3, so a read error is the likely explanation. It is unclear where the CDR3 begins or ends on the DNA, so no DNA is shown, and the CDR3 is as TCRdb lists it. This sequence joins TRBV10-3 and TRBJ2-1. The CDR3 spans 9 amino acids, including both terminal residues. The germline V gene has CDR1 ENHRY and CDR2 SYGVKD. CDR3 in amino acids: CAISESKVA.

The chain combines TRBV29-1 with TRBJ2-7; D uncertain. CDR3 length: 11 amino acids. The germline V gene encodes CDR1 SQVTM and CDR2 ANQGSEA. V lost 0 bases and J lost 4, with 4 bases in between. The CDR3 DNA reads TGCAGCGTTGAAGATCTTTACGAGCAGTACTTC. Protein sequence: CSVEDLYEQYF.

This clonotype was picked up one time. The V call is TRBV20-1, the J call TRBJ1-2; 7 bases are a match to TRBD1. This CDR3 contains 14 residues. V was pared by 2 bases and J by 8 bases, with 11 bases of the junction left unmatched. The germline gives CDR1 DFQATT, CDR2 SNEGSKA (reference sequence). CDR3 loop: CSARTSGTVSGYTF. The CDR3 DNA follows: TGCAGTGCTAGAACGTCGGGGACAGTATCCGGCTACACCTTC.

This clonotype was found many times. The CDR3 spells CASGSSLNNEQFF. The CDR3, as DNA: TGTGCTAGTGGTTCCTCACTTAACAATGAGCAGTTCTTC. The chain uses TRBV12-5 and TRBJ2-1; D is uncertain. This CDR3 spans 13 amino acids. Deletions cut 4 bases from V and 5 bases from J, with 9 bases between. Germline V gene sequence: CDR1 LGHNT, CDR2 FRNRAP.

The genes are TRBV29-1 and TRBJ2-5, with D unclear. This CDR3 is 12 amino acids long. The germline V gene has CDR1 SQVTM and CDR2 ANQGSEA. V lost 3 bases and J lost 5, with 10 bases in between. CDR3 in amino acids: CSVDLGWETQYF. The CDR3, as DNA: TGCAGCGTTGACCTCGGATGGGAGACCCAGTACTTC. Complete variable domain (other parts from reference TRBV29-1 and TRBJ2-5): SAVISQKPSRDICQRGTSLTIQCQVDSQVTMMFWYRQQPGQSLTLIATANQGSEATYESGFVIDKFPISRPNLTFSTLTVSNMSPEDSSIYLCSVDLGWETQYFGPGTRLLVL.

The gene calls are TRBV20-1 and TRBJ2-1; D assignment may be TRBD1 or TRBD2 (5 bases each). CDR1 DFQATT and CDR2 SNEGSKA come from the germline V gene (reference sequence). The V gene lost 3 bases and the J gene lost 2 bases, with 14 bases spanning the gap. The length of the CDR3 is 15 residues. The CDR3 reads CSASTRDLAYNEQFF. As DNA, the CDR3 is TGCAGTGCTAGCACCCGGGACCTAGCCTACAATGAGCAGTTCTTC.

The sample holds many counts of this clonotype. The chain uses TRBV11-2 and TRBJ2-7; TRBD2 matches 8 bases. This CDR3 is 17 amino acids long. The germline gives CDR1 SGHAT, CDR2 FQNNGV. The V segment lost 0 bases and the J segment 2 bases; nucleotides outside the gene matches: 9. CDR3 residues: CASSLDHSGSTPYEQYF. In nucleotides, the CDR3 is TGTGCCAGCAGCTTAGATCACAGCGGGAGCACCCCCTACGAGCAGTACTTC.

The chain joins TRBV11-2 to TRBJ1-2; D remains ambiguous. The germline V gene has CDR1 SGHAT and CDR2 FQNNGV. V lost 5 bases and J 5 bases, leaving 12 bases between the germline ends. The CDR3 is 13 residues long. Here the CDR3 DNA reads TGTGCCAGCAGCCAAGAGGGAGGGTATGGCTACACCTTC. The encoded protein is CASSQEGGYGYTF. Looking up the rest from reference TRBV11-2 and TRBJ1-2 gives the full variable domain: EAGVAQSPRYKIIEKRQSVAFWCNPISGHATLYWYQQILGQGPKLLIQFQNNGVVDDSQLPKDRFSAERLKGVDSTLKIQPAKLEDSAVYLCASSQEGGYGYTFGSGTRLTVV.

The V and J genes are TRBV19 and TRBJ1-1; D unresolved. Germline V gene sequence: CDR1 LNHDA, CDR2 SQIVND (reference sequence). This CDR3 comprises 13 residues. Deletions cut 3 bases from V and 3 bases from J, with 8 bases between. CDR3 nucleotide sequence: TGTGCCAGTAGTATCCCCTTAGACACTGAAGCTTTCTTT. It encodes CASSIPLDTEAFF. Supplemented by reference TRBV19 and TRBJ1-1, the full variable domain reads DGGITQSPKYLFRKEGQNVTLSCEQNLNHDAMYWYRQDPGQGLRLIYYSQIVNDFQKGDIAEGYSVSREKKESFPLTVTSAQKNPTAFYLCASSIPLDTEAFFGQGTRLTVV.

In this sample, this clonotype turned up many times. V is TRBV6-2 or TRBV6-3 and J is TRBJ1-5; 7 bases agree with TRBD1. Trimming took 8 bases from V and 4 from J; bases not matched to a gene: 5. The CDR3 totals 13 residues. Germline V gene data show CDR1 as MNHEY and CDR2 as SVGEGT. The CDR3 loop reads CASGDSLNQPQHF. The CDR3 DNA is TGTGCCAGCGGGGACAGCTTGAATCAGCCCCAGCATTTT.

This clonotype was detected ten times or more. The chain combines TRBV19 with TRBJ2-6, with 7 bases lining up with TRBD1. V dropped 9 bases and J dropped 0; count of bases not matched to a gene: 8. The length of the CDR3 is 16 residues. The V gene's germline CDR1 is LNHDA and CDR2 SQIVND (reference sequence). CDR3 DNA sequence: TGTGCCAGCACGCACAGGGGAAGCTCTGGGGCCAACGTCCTGACTTTC. It yields the protein CASTHRGSSGANVLTF. Using reference TRBV19 and TRBJ2-6 for the parts outside the CDR3, the full variable domain is DGGITQSPKYLFRKEGQNVTLSCEQNLNHDAMYWYRQDPGQGLRLIYYSQIVNDFQKGDIAEGYSVSREKKESFPLTVTSAQKNPTAFYLCASTHRGSSGANVLTFGAGSRLTVL.